This paragraph reports one TCR beta chain. Its antigen is unknown. This entry belongs to a study of shared clonotypes between healthy human individuals. Study-level points and caveats: Rarefaction revealed incomplete sorted-subset sequencing despite large depth. Generation probabilities of non-shared clonotypes were lower (relative to those shared by all four donors).

Genomic DNA per cell subset filled all wells of several immunoSEQ plates. This table comes from immunoSEQ multiplex PCR, and its TCRdb copy is limited to in-frame clones, with some not included. The table has 2 million to 2.5 million clones, approximately 96% seen once. The CDR3 runs to 16 residues. With 0 bases removed from V and 4 bases from J, the gap between germline ends came to 15 bases. CDR1 and CDR2 (germline): SGHNT, YYREEE (reference sequence). The gene calls are TRBV5-4 and TRBJ2-3; D might be TRBD1 (6 bases). Sequencing used naive CD4+ T cells sorted from blood. Subset given: CD45RA+ positively selected. This TCR came from a man aged 18-30 years in good health. This CDR3 is CASSLAGQRVADTQYF. DNA for the CDR3: TGTGCCAGCAGCTTGGCCGGACAGAGGGTAGCAGATACGCAGTATTTT.